Given below is one TCR beta chain in context. These data originate in a study of OX40 agonist ivuxolimab in advanced cancers. This CDR3 comprises 15 residues. The germline gives CDR1 MNHEY, CDR2 SVGAGI. V gave up 3 bases and J gave up 0 bases, with 9 bases separating them. Here immunoSEQ multiplex PCR was the method, and the copy in TCRdb shows in-frame clones only, minus some. The sample has roughly 64,000 clones; 82% are singletons. The origin of this receptor is an adult with an advanced solid tumor such as melanoma, head and neck, liver or kidney cancer. The material was CD4+ or CD8+ T cells sorted from blood, obtained in a trial of the OX40 agonist ivuxolimab. V gene TRBV6-5 combines with J gene TRBJ2-1; D not resolved. Written as DNA, the CDR3 is TGTGCCAGCAGTTATAGGGCGAGCTCCTACAATGAGCAGTTCTTC. It specifies CASSYRASSYNEQFF.